This TCR beta chain comes out of a study of blood T cell repertoires in COVID-19. On the study more broadly: In each case, the material was cDNA or gDNA derived from T cells, B-cell-depleted T cells, or PBMCs.

V lost 3 bases and J 8 bases, leaving 13 bases between the germline ends. The CDR3 is made up of 13 amino acids. The repertoire was sequenced with immunoSEQ multiplex PCR; TCRdb's copy has only in-frame clones and lacks some. This table has some 170,000 clones, around 77% appearing once. Material: peripheral blood. The rearrangement links TRBV12-3 or TRBV12-4 to TRBJ1-2, with unresolved D. The clonotype originates from a man in his 70s with acute or convalescent COVID-19. Written as DNA, the CDR3 is TGTGCCAGCAGTTTGGGCAGTTTAACGGGCTACACCTTC. It yields the protein CASSLGSLTGYTF.